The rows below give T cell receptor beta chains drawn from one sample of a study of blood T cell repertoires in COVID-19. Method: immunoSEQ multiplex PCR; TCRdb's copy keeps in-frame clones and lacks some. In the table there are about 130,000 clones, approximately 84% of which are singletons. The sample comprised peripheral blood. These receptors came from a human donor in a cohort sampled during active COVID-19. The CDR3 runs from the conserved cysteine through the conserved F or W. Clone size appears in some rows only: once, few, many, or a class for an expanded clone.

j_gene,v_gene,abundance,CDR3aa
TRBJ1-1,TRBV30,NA,CAWDRGRGGFGAFF
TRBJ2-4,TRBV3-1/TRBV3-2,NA,CASSQAIRGRGGKNIQYF
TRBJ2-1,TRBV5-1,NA,CASSFLEGAHNEQFF
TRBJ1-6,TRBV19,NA,CASSRRRNRNNSPLHF
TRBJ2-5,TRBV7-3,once,CASSASGGEETQYF
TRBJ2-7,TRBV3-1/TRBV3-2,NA,CASSQDQFEQYF
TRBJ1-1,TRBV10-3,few,CAISRTGATMNTEAFF
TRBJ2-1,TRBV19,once,CASSVSSGGAYNEQFF
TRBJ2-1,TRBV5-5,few,CASSLVTSGGFLSSYNEQFF
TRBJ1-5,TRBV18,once,CASSPSGQQNQPQHF
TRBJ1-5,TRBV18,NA,CASSPGRETNQPQHF
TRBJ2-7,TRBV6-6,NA,CASSYRYEQYF
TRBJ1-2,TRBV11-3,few,CASSPWSNYGYTF
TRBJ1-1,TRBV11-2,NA,CASSLEAGSNTEAFF
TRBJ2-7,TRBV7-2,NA,CASSLDRPYEQYF
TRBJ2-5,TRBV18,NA,CASSPPIQETQYF
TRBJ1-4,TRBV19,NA,CASSTTGAATNEKLFF
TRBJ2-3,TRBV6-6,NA,CASADRADTQYF
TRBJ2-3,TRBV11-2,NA,CASSSSTDTQYF
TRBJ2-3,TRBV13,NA,CASSLASGGRTSTDTQYF
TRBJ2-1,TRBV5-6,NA,CASLGGGIYNEQFF
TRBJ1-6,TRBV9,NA,CASSAHWGTGYSPLHF
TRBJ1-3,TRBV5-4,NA,CASSFGGVGSGNTIYF
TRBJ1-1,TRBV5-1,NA,CASSLGPGQLNTEAFF
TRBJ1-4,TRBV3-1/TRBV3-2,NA,CASSPIGQRGVVGEKLFF
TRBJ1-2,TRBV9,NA,CASNTGQFNYGYTF
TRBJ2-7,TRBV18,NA,CASSPIGQGAPEQYF
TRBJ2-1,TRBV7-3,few,CASSPMEGNEQFF
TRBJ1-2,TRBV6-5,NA,CATRDRDNYGYTF
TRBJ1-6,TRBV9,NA,CASSVGGAQSPLHF
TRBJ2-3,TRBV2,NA,CASRTDRSTDTQYF
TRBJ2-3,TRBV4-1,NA,CASSQARRGGGADTQYF
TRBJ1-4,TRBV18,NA,CASSPSGEKLFF
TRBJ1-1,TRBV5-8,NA,CASSLRHRGTEAFF
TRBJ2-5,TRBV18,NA,CASSSFLQTTGETQYF